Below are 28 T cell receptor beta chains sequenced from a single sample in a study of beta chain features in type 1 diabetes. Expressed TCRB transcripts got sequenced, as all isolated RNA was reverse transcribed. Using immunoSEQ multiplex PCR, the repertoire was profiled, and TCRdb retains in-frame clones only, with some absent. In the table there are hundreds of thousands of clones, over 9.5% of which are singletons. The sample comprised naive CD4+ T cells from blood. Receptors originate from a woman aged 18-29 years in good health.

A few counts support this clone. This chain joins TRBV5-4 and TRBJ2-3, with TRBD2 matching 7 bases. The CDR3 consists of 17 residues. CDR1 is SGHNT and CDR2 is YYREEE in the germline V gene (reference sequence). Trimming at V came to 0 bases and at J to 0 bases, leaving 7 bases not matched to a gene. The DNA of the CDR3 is TGTGCCAGCAGCTTGGTGGGCCTAGCGGCTAGCACAGATACGCAGTATTTT. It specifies CASSLVGLAASTDTQYF.

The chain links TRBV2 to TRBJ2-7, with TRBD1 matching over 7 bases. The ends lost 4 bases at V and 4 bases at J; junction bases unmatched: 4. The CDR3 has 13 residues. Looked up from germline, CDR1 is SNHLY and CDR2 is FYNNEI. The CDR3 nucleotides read TGTGCCAGCAGTGTTGGCAGGGGGTACGAGCAGTACTTC. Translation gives CASSVGRGYEQYF. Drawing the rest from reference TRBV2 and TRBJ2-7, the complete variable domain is EPEVTQTPSHQVTQMGQEVILRCVPISNHLYFYWYRQILGQKVEFLVSFYNNEISEKSEIFDDQFSVERPDGSNFTLKIRSTKLEDSAMYFCASSVGRGYEQYFGPGTRLTVT.

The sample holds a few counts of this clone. CDR3 sequence reads: CASSPAGRAAFF. The CDR3 DNA follows: TGTGCCAGCAGCCCGGCGGGGCGTGCGGCTTTCTTT. The J gene is TRBJ1-1, the V gene TRBV7-2, with a possible D match to TRBD1 (5 bases). The CDR3 has 12 residues. Germline V gene lookup returns CDR1 SGHTA and CDR2 FQGNSA. The V end lost 5 bases, the J end lost 11 bases, and 15 bases lay between the germline ends.

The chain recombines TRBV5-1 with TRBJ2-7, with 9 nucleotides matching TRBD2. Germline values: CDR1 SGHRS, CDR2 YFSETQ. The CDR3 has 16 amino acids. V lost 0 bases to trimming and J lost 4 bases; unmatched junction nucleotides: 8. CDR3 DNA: TGCGCCAGCAGCTTGGCGGCGACTAGCGGCATATACGAGCAGTACTTC. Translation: CASSLAATSGIYEQYF.

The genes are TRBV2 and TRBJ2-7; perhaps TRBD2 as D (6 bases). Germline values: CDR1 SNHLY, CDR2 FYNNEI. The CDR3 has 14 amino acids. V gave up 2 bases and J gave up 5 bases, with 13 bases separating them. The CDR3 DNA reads TGTGCCAGCAGTGAATACGGAGGGAGGAACGAGCAGTACTTC. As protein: CASSEYGGRNEQYF.

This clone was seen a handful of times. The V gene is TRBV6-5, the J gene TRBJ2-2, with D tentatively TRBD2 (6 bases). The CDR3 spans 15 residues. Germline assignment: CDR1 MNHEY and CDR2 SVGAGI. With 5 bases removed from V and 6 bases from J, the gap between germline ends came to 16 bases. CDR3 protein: CASSPGLTVSGELFF. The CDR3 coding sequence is TGTGCCAGCAGTCCGGGACTTACAGTGTCCGGGGAGCTGTTTTTT.

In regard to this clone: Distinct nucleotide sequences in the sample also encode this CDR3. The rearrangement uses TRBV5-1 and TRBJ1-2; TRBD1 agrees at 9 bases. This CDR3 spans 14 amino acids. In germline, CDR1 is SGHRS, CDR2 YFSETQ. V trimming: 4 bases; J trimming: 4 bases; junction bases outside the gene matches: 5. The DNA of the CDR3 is TGCGCCAGCAGCCGCGACAGGGGGGGCTATGGCTACACCTTC. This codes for CASSRDRGGYGYTF. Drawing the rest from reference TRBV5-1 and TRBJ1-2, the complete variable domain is KAGVTQTPRYLIKTRGQQVTLSCSPISGHRSVSWYQQTPGQGLQFLFEYFSETQRNKGNFPGRFSGRQFSNSRSEMNVSTLELGDSALYLCASSRDRGGYGYTFGSGTRLTVV.

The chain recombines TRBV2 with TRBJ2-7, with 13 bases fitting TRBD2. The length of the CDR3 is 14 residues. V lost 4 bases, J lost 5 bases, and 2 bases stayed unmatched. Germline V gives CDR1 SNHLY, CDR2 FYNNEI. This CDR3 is CASSAGTSGNEQYF. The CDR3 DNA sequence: TGTGCCAGCAGTGCCGGGACTAGCGGGAACGAGCAGTACTTC.

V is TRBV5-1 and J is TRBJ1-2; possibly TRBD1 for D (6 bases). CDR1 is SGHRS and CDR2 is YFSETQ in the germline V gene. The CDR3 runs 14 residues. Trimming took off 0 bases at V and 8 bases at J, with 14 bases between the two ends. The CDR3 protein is CASSLETGAEGYTF. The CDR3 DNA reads TGCGCCAGCAGCTTGGAGACAGGAGCGGAGGGCTACACCTTC.

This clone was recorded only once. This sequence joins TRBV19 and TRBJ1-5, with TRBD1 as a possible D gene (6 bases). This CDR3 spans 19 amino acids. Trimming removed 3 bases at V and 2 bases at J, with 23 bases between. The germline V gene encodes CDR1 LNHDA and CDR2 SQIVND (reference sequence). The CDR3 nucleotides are TGTGCCAGTAGTATGCCTCTGCGACAGGACATAATGGGCAATCAGCCCCAGCATTTT. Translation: CASSMPLRQDIMGNQPQHF.

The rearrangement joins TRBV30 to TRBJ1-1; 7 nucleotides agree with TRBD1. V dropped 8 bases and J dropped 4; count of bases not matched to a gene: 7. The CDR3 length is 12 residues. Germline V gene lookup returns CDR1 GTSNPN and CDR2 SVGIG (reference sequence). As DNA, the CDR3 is TGTGCCGCGGACAGGCGGGCCACTGAAGCTTTCTTT. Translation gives CAADRRATEAFF. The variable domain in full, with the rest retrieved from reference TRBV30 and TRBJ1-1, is SQTIHQWPATLVQPVGSPLSLECTVEGTSNPNLYWYRQAAGRGLQLLFYSVGIGQISSEVPQNLSASRPQDRQFILSSKKLLLSDSGFYLCAADRRATEAFFGQGTRLTVV.

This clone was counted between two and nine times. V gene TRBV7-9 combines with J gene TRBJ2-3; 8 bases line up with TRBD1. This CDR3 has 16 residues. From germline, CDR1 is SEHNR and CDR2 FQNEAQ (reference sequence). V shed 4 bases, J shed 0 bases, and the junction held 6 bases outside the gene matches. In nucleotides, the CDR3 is TGTGCCAGCAGCTCCTACAGGGGGAAGAGCACAGATACGCAGTATTTT. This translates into CASSSYRGKSTDTQYF.

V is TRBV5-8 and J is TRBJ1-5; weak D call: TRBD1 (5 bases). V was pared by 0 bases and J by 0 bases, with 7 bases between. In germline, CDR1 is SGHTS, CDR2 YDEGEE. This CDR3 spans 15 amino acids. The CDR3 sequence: CASSLGQTSNQPQHF. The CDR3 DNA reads TGTGCCAGCAGCTTGGGACAGACTAGCAATCAGCCCCAGCATTTT.

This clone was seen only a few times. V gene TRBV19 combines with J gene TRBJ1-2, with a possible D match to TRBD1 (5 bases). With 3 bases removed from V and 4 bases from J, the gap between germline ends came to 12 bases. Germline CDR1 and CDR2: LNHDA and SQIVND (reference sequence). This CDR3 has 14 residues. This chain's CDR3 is CASSIRQTIYGYTF. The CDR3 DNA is TGTGCCAGTAGTATTAGACAGACAATCTATGGCTACACCTTC.

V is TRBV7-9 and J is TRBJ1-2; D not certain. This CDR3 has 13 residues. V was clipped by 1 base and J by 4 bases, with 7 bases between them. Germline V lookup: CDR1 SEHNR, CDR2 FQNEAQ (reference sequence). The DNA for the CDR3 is TGTGCCAGCAGCTTAGAATCAGGCTATGGCTACACCTTC. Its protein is CASSLESGYGYTF.

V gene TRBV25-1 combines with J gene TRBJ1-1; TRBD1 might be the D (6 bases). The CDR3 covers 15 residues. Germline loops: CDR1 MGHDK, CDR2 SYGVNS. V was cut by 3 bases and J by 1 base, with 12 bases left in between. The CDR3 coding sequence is TGTGCCAGCAGTGATGATAGGACAGCGAACACTGAAGCTTTCTTT. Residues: CASSDDRTANTEAFF.

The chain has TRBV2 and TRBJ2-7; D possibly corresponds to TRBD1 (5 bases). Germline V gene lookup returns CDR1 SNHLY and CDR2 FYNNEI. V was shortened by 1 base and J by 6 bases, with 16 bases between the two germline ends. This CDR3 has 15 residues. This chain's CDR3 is CASSEGAGMISEQYF. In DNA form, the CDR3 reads TGTGCCAGCAGTGAAGGGGCAGGGATGATTTCCGAGCAGTACTTC.

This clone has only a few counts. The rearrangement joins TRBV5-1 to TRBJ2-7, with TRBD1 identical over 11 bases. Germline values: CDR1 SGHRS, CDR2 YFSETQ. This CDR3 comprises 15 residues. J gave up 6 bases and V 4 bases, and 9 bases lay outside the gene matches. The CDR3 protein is CASSTRTGGEGEQYF. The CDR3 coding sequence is TGCGCCAGCAGCACCAGGACAGGGGGCGAGGGCGAGCAGTACTTC.

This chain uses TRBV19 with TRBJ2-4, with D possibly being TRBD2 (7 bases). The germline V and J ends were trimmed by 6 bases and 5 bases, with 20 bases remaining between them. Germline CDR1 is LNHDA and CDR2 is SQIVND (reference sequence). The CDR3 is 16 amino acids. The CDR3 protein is CASRNSGGADENIQYF. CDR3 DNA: TGTGCCAGTAGAAACTCGGGGGGCGCGGACGAAAACATTCAGTACTTC.

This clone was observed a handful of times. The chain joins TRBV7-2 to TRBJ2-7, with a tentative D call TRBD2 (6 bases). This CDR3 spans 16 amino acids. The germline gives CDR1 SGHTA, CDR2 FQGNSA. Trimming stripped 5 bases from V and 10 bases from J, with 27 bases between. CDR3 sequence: CASSTSPGTPATSQYF. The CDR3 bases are TGTGCCAGCAGCACATCCCCCGGGACTCCCGCGACGTCCCAGTACTTC.

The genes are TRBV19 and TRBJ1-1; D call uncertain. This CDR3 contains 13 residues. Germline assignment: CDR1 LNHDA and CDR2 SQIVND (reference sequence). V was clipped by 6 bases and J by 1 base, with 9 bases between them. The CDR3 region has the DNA TGTGCCAGTAGAGTGCCGAGGAACACTGAAGCTTTCTTT. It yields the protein CASRVPRNTEAFF.

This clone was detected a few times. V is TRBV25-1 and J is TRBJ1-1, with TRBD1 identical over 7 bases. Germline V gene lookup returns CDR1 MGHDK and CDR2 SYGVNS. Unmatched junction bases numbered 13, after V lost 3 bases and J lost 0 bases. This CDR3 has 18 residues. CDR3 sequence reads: CASSEVETGYGMNTEAFF. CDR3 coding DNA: TGTGCCAGCAGTGAGGTCGAGACAGGGTATGGCATGAACACTGAAGCTTTCTTT.

The CDR3 DNA follows: TGTGCCAGCAGCCTCGGACAGCCCACCGGGGAGCTGTTTTTT. It specifies CASSLGQPTGELFF. The chain couples TRBV9 to TRBJ2-2; perhaps TRBD1 as D (6 bases). Germline V CDR1 and CDR2: SGDLS, YYNGEE. The CDR3 runs to 14 residues. Trimming cost V 4 bases and J 4 bases, with 11 bases left between them.

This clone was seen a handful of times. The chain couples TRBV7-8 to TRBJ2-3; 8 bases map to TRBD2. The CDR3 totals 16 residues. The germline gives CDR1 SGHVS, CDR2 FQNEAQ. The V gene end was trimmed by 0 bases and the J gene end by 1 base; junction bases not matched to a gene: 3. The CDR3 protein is CASSLAFSGGTDTQYF. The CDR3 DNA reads TGTGCCAGCAGCTTAGCGTTTAGCGGGGGCACAGATACGCAGTATTTT.

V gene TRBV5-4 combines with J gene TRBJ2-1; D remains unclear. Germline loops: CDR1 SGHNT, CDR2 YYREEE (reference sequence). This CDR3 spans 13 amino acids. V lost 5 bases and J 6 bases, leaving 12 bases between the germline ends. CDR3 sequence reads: CASRTPPSNEQFF. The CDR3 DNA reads TGTGCCAGCAGGACCCCCCCTAGCAATGAGCAGTTCTTC. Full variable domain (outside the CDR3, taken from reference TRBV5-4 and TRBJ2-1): ETGVTQSPTHLIKTRGQQVTLRCSSQSGHNTVSWYQQALGQGPQFIFQYYREEENGRGNFPPRFSGLQFPNYSSELNVNALELDDSALYLCASRTPPSNEQFFGPGTRLTVL.

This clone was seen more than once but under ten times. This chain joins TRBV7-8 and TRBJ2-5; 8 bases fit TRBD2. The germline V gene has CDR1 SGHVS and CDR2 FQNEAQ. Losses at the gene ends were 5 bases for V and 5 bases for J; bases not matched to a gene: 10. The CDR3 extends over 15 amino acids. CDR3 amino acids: CASSAVGRGDETQYF. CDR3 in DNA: TGTGCCAGCAGCGCGGTCGGGAGGGGCGATGAGACCCAGTACTTC. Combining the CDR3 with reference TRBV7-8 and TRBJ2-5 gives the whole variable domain GAGVSQSPRYKVAKRGQDVALRCDPISGHVSLFWYQQALGQGPEFLTYFQNEAQLDKSGLPSDRFFAERPEGSVSTLKIQRTQQEDSAVYLCASSAVGRGDETQYFGPGTRLLVL.

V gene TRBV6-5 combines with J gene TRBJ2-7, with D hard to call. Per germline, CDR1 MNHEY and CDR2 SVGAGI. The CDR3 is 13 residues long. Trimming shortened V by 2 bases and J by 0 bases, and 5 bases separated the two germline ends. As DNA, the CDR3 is TGTGCCAGCAGTTACCCGAGCTCCTACGAGCAGTACTTC. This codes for CASSYPSSYEQYF.

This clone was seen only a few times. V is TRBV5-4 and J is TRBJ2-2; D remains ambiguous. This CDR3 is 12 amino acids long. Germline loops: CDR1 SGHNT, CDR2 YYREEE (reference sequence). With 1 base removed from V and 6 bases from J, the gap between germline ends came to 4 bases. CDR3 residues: CASSLFAGELFF. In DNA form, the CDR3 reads TGTGCCAGCAGCTTGTTCGCCGGGGAGCTGTTTTTT. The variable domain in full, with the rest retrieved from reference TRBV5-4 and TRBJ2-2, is ETGVTQSPTHLIKTRGQQVTLRCSSQSGHNTVSWYQQALGQGPQFIFQYYREEENGRGNFPPRFSGLQFPNYSSELNVNALELDDSALYLCASSLFAGELFFGEGSRLTVL.